Below, one T cell receptor (beta chain) is given with its context. The CDR3 sequence is 16 residues long. Per the germline V gene, CDR1 is SGHRS and CDR2 is YFSETQ. Trimming at V came to 2 bases and at J to 5 bases, leaving 8 bases not matched to a gene. Per the study methods: Amplification of reference gene primers provided the estimated nucleated cell counts. Assay used: immunoSEQ multiplex PCR; TCRdb lists only in-frame clones, some missing. That table gives V, J and clone size, and the DNA gave D and trimming. The sample includes approximately 38,000 clones, almost 90% of them seen just once. This sample was included in a study of blood T cell repertoires in COVID-19. Overall study context: Samples of COVID-19 (acute and convalescent) were obtained from the United States, Italy and Spain. Nucleic acid was either cDNA or gDNA, and it came from T cells, B-cell-depleted T cells, or PBMCs.

The chain employs TRBV5-1 and TRBJ2-1, with TRBD1 matching over 9 bases. Material for sequencing was peripheral blood. This receptor was taken from a woman between 70 and 85 years old with active COVID-19. The CDR3 reads CASSLLGTGSDNEQFF. The CDR3 bases are TGCGCCAGCAGCTTACTTGGGACAGGGTCGGACAATGAGCAGTTCTTC.